The clone carrying this T cell receptor (beta chain) was observed at least ten times. The antigen is unknown. These data originate in a study of T-cell reconstitution after alpha-beta-depleted transplantation in children. Study results and caveats: Some patients owed their high day-60 TCRbeta diversity to surviving recipient T cells and thymic progenitors. Alpha-beta T cells present about two months after transplant were reported to originate from several hundred expanded graft clones. Newly generated T cells supplied most T-cell counts and diversity one year post-transplant.

Unique molecular identifiers were incorporated during preparation of the TCRbeta library. TCRdb redid the calling of the PCR reads with MiXCR, one entry per CDR3 protein. Of fewer than 250,000 distinct CDR3 sequences in the sample, roughly a sixth were seen once. V lost 9 bases to trimming and J lost 0 bases, with 11 bases between them. The CDR3 has 13 amino acids. The germline gives CDR1 MDHEN, CDR2 SYDVKM. The sequence derives from a male patient under 10 years old who had a stem cell transplant for acute lymphoblastic leukemia, so the T cells may come from the graft donor. The chain employs TRBV28 and TRBJ1-1; no reliable D call. Specimen: PBMCs, mostly from graft donor cells, collected 360 days after TCRalphabeta/CD19-depleted stem cell transplant. CDR3 in DNA: TGTGCCAGTTATCGGAACTTGAACACTGAAGCTTTCTTT. Protein product: CASYRNLNTEAFF.